The 25 T cell receptor beta chains below were found in one sample sequenced in a study of blood T cells in healthy people across ages. Sample-barcoded 5' priming and a J-beta primer mix drove a second PCR of about 6 to 12 cycles. TCRdb re-derived calls from the 5' RACE reads in MiXCR, one entry per CDR3 protein. Among under 800,000 distinct CDR3 sequences, roughly 44% were seen once, and the ten largest hold roughly 20%. Sequencing was performed on blood. These receptors all come from a woman in her sixties or seventies in good health.

This clonotype was detected a few times. The chain links TRBV19 to TRBJ1-2; 7 bases are shared with TRBD1. Germline V CDR1 and CDR2: LNHDA, SQIVND (reference sequence). V was pared by 6 bases and J by 8 bases, with 9 bases of the junction left unmatched. The CDR3 consists of 13 residues. As DNA, the CDR3 is TGTGCCAGTAGGCACCACAGGGGTTACGGCTACACCTTC. It yields the protein CASRHHRGYGYTF.

There are a few counts of this clonotype. The rearrangement joins TRBV10-3 to TRBJ1-4; 8 nucleotides line up with TRBD1. Germline-derived CDR1 and CDR2 are ENHRY and SYGVKD. The CDR3 is made up of 13 amino acids. V dropped 7 bases and J dropped 8; count of bases not matched to a gene: 6. As DNA, the CDR3 is TGTGCCATCAACGACAGGGGTGGGGAAAAACTGTTTTTT. Its protein product is CAINDRGGEKLFF.

The chain joins TRBV29-1 to TRBJ1-2; 8 positions match TRBD1. The ends lost 6 bases at V and 6 bases at J; junction bases unmatched: 9. This CDR3 has 13 residues. From germline, CDR1 is SQVTM and CDR2 ANQGSEA. The CDR3 spells CSVQGQGAHGYTF. For the CDR3, the DNA is TGCAGCGTACAGGGGCAGGGGGCCCATGGCTACACCTTC.

Comment on this clonotype: One base away lies a much larger clone, so this may be a sequencing read error. The chain recombines TRBV6-2 or TRBV6-3 with TRBJ2-1; D gene uncertain. The CDR3 has 13 residues. Per germline, CDR1 MNHEY and CDR2 SVGEGT. Trimming shortened V by 2 bases and J by 13 bases, and 15 bases separated the two germline ends. The CDR3 reads CASSYLGRETQFF. CDR3 DNA: TGTGCCAGCAGTTACCTAGGTCGAGAGACCCAGTTCTTC.

To note about this clonotype: A single base separates this from a much larger clone, so it may be a read error. This chain links TRBV29-1 with TRBJ2-5; no definite D call. Per germline, CDR1 SQVTM and CDR2 ANQGSEA. This CDR3 has 11 residues. The CDR3 loop reads CSGEVRETQYF. The CDR3 nucleotides read TGCAGCGGTGAAGTTCGCGAGACCCAGTACTTC.

The chain is built from TRBV28 and TRBJ2-4; D perhaps matches TRBD2 (5 bases). The J call is doubtful: the DNA matches TRBJ2-5 better. The CDR3 length is 15 residues. Germline CDR1 reads MDHEN; CDR2 reads SYDVKM. CDR3 loop: CASSLLASNQETQYF. The CDR3, as DNA: TGTGCCAGCAGTCTGTTAGCTAGCAACCAAGAGACCCAGTACTTC.

The V and J genes are TRBV12-3 or TRBV12-4 and TRBJ2-7, with D maybe TRBD1 (5 bases). The CDR3 is 11 amino acids. V lost 9 bases, J lost 6 bases, and 12 bases lay in between. The CDR3 protein is CARGREGEQYF. CDR3 DNA: TGTGCCAGAGGCAGGGAAGGCGAGCAGTACTTC.

The rearrangement joins TRBV20-1 to TRBJ1-1; TRBD1 is a possible D gene (5 bases). This CDR3 contains 14 residues. Trimming pared 5 bases from V and 1 base from J, leaving 14 bases between. Germline V gene sequence: CDR1 DFQATT, CDR2 SNEGSKA (reference sequence). The CDR3 region is CSAHNRQRNTEAFF. The CDR3 DNA sequence: TGCAGTGCTCACAACCGACAGCGGAACACTGAAGCTTTCTTT.

This clonotype was picked up a small number of times. The chain recombines TRBV9 with TRBJ2-7, with unresolved D. The DNA matches TRBJ2-5 better at its end, which makes the J call doubtful. Germline-derived CDR1 and CDR2 are SGDLS and YYNGEE. The CDR3 extends over 12 amino acids. CDR3 DNA: TGTGCCAGCAGCGTAGCTGGTAAGACCCAGTACTTC. This gives the protein CASSVAGKTQYF.

About this clonotype: One junction end does not reproduce the germline sequence, and a read error may be involved. This chain links TRBV3-1 with TRBJ2-5, with 10 nucleotides matching TRBD2. Germline lookup yields CDR1 LGHDT and CDR2 YNNKEL (reference sequence). CDR3 length equals 17 residues. This CDR3 reads CPSSQVSLAGAGETQYF. CDR3 DNA: TGTCCCAGCAGCCAAGTTTCGCTAGCGGGAGCCGGGGAGACCCAGTACTTC.

The table lists this clonotype with a few counts. This sequence joins TRBV4-3 and TRBJ1-1, with a weak D call TRBD1 (6 bases). The CDR3 contains 14 residues. From germline, CDR1 is LGHNA and CDR2 YSLEER. V lost 1 base, J lost 6 bases, and 12 bases lay in between. CDR3 amino acids: CASSQVQGGAEAFF. The CDR3 coding sequence is TGCGCCAGCAGCCAAGTGCAAGGGGGTGCTGAAGCTTTCTTT.

The chain recombines TRBV7-3 with TRBJ2-5; D remains ambiguous. The germline gives CDR1 SGHTA, CDR2 FQGTGA. Trimming pared 1 base from V and 3 bases from J, leaving 12 bases between. This CDR3 contains 15 residues. CDR3: CASSLIATNKETQYF. CDR3 sequence (DNA): TGTGCCAGCAGCTTAATTGCTACTAACAAAGAGACCCAGTACTTC.

This chain joins TRBV11-3 and TRBJ2-7; the match to TRBD2 covers 7 bases. Germline values: CDR1 SGHNT, CDR2 YENEEA. V lost 7 bases, J lost 0 bases, and 12 bases stayed unmatched. The CDR3 spans 16 residues. The CDR3 here is CASTLNGGRSSYEQYF. The CDR3 region has the DNA TGTGCCAGCACCCTAAACGGGGGGAGGAGCTCCTACGAGCAGTACTTC.

The chain links TRBV7-9 to TRBJ2-5, with D tentatively TRBD1 (6 bases). Germline V lookup: CDR1 SEHNR, CDR2 FQNEAQ (reference sequence). CDR3 length: 15 residues. V gave up 5 bases and J gave up 5 bases, with 18 bases separating them. This chain's CDR3 is CASSRDRGIKETQYF. In DNA form, the CDR3 reads TGTGCCAGCAGCCGAGATAGGGGGATTAAGGAGACCCAGTACTTC.

This clonotype occurred a few times. V and J are TRBV3-1 and TRBJ2-4, with TRBD1 matching 7 bases. Trimming removed 5 bases from V and 4 bases from J; junction bases left unmatched: 8. The CDR3 length is 15 residues. Germline V gives CDR1 LGHDT, CDR2 YNNKEL (reference sequence). In nucleotides, the CDR3 is TGTGCCAGCAGCAAAACAGGGGTTTTAAAAAACATTCAGTACTTC. Encoded protein: CASSKTGVLKNIQYF.

The chain has TRBV6-2 or TRBV6-3 and TRBJ2-4, with 11 bases aligning to TRBD2. The J call may be faulty, since TRBJ2-7 better matches the DNA end. The CDR3 is 14 residues long. CDR1 is MNHEY and CDR2 is SVGEGT in the germline V gene. DNA for the CDR3: TGTGCCACCAGAACTAGCGGGAGTAAAGGCGAGCAGTACTTC. It is translated as CATRTSGSKGEQYF.

The chain is built from TRBV3-1 and TRBJ2-3; 10 bases match TRBD2. J gave up 6 bases and V 6 bases, and 6 bases lay outside the gene matches. Germline V gene sequence: CDR1 LGHDT, CDR2 YNNKEL (reference sequence). The CDR3 totals 14 residues. CDR3 protein: CASRLAGPVDTQYF. The CDR3 nucleotides read TGTGCCAGCAGACTAGCGGGACCAGTGGATACGCAGTATTTT.

The chain uses TRBV6-1 and TRBJ1-2; D is ambiguous. CDR3 length: 12 residues. Per germline, CDR1 MNHNS and CDR2 SASEGT. The ends were cut back, 2 bases at V and 6 bases at J, with 7 bases in the middle. The DNA for the CDR3 is TGTGCCAGCAGTGAAATGGGAAATGGCTACACCTTC. Amino acids: CASSEMGNGYTF.

This clonotype was counted only a few times. This sequence joins TRBV10-3 and TRBJ2-7, with TRBD2 matching 8 bases. From germline, CDR1 is ENHRY and CDR2 SYGVKD. This CDR3 region has 14 residues. V shed 8 bases, J shed 0 bases, and the junction held 6 bases outside the gene matches. The CDR3 loop is CAIGREGSSYEQYF. The CDR3 DNA follows: TGTGCCATCGGACGGGAGGGGAGCTCCTACGAGCAGTACTTC.

The V call is TRBV7-9, the J call TRBJ1-6, with D possibly matching TRBD1 (6 bases). CDR1 and CDR2 from the germline V gene are SEHNR and FQNEAQ (reference sequence). V lost 8 bases and J 6 bases, leaving 11 bases between the germline ends. The CDR3 sequence is 13 residues long. In nucleotides, the CDR3 is TGTGCCAGCCCAGCCAGGGGTAATTCACCCCTCCACTTT. Amino acid sequence: CASPARGNSPLHF.

This rearrangement joins TRBV27 to TRBJ2-6; D not resolved. The CDR3 totals 14 residues. Germline V lookup: CDR1 MNHEY, CDR2 SMNVEV (reference sequence). The V and J ends lost 8 bases and 0 bases respectively, with 8 bases between them. CDR3 sequence reads: CASGPVSGANVLTF. The CDR3 nucleotides are TGTGCCAGCGGACCCGTCTCTGGGGCCAACGTCCTGACTTTC.

This clonotype was recorded many times. The rearrangement joins TRBV6-2 or TRBV6-3 to TRBJ2-5; D may be TRBD2 (5 bases). The CDR3 is 14 amino acids. CDR1 MNHEY and CDR2 SVGEGT come from the germline V gene. Trimming left V 5 bases short and J 5 bases short, with 15 bases between. The CDR3 coding sequence is TGTGCCAGCAGTCAAGGACTGGCCCGGGAGACCCAGTACTTC. The encoded protein is CASSQGLARETQYF.

The genes are TRBV7-9 and TRBJ2-1; TRBD2 agrees at 9 bases. The V segment lost 5 bases and the J segment 7 bases; nucleotides outside the gene matches: 18. The CDR3 loop spans 18 amino acids. Germline CDR1 SEHNR, CDR2 FQNEAQ (reference sequence). This CDR3 reads CASSPRWSGGLMGNEQFF. CDR3 nucleotides: TGTGCCAGCAGCCCCCGCTGGAGCGGGGGGCTCATGGGGAATGAGCAGTTCTTC. The variable domain in full, completed from reference TRBV7-9 and TRBJ2-1, reads DTGVSQNPRHKITKRGQNVTFRCDPISEHNRLYWYRQTLGQGPEFLTYFQNEAQLEKSRLLSDRFSAERPKGSFSTLEIQRTEQGDSAMYLCASSPRWSGGLMGNEQFFGPGTRLTVL.

The genes are TRBV24-1 and TRBJ2-1; perhaps TRBD1 as D (6 bases). Germline V CDR1 and CDR2: KGHDR, SFDVKD. The CDR3 loop spans 16 amino acids. V lost 4 bases and J lost 0, with 12 bases in between. The CDR3 nucleotides read TGTGCCACCAGTGACCCCAGGGGATCCTCCTACAATGAGCAGTTCTTC. Protein product: CATSDPRGSSYNEQFF.

This clonotype was seen only a few times. The V gene is TRBV11-3, the J gene TRBJ2-5; D gene unclear. This CDR3 comprises 13 residues. V lost 3 bases and J lost 6, with 11 bases in between. CDR1 is SGHNT, CDR2 YENEEA, per germline. The CDR3 protein is CASSLGPLKTQYF. CDR3 nucleotides: TGTGCCAGCAGCTTGGGCCCGTTGAAGACCCAGTACTTC. Looking up the rest from reference TRBV11-3 and TRBJ2-5 gives the full variable domain: EAGVVQSPRYKIIEKKQPVAFWCNPISGHNTLYWYLQNLGQGPELLIRYENEEAVDDSQLPKDRFSAERLKGVDSTLKIQPAELGDSAVYLCASSLGPLKTQYFGPGTRLLVL.